This is a list of T cell receptor beta chains from one sample in a study of blood T cell repertoires in COVID-19. The assay was immunoSEQ multiplex PCR, and TCRdb's table has in-frame clones only and misses some. This sample carries approximately 250,000 clones, around four fifths of them seen once, and the ten largest clones take 5.5% to 7.5%. The sequenced sample consisted of peripheral blood. The receptors come from a woman aged 60 to 75 with active or convalescent COVID-19. Each CDR3 is given with its conserved first and last residue. Fields, in order: clone size, D gene, V gene, J gene, CDR3 DNA, CDR3 protein. D genes are given only for firm matches. Clone size is stated in some rows and not others, as once, few, many or a class when expanded.

NA	NA	TRBV29-1	TRBJ1-2	TGCAGCGTTGTGAACTCCTTCCGTGGCTACACCTTC	CSVVNSFRGYTF
NA	NA	TRBV7-9	TRBJ2-5	TGTGCCAGCAGCCCTCTTCTAGAGACCCAGTACTTC	CASSPLLETQYF
NA	NA	TRBV7-2	TRBJ1-6	TGTGCCAGCAGCCCCGTCATAAGTCGTTCGGGTTCACCCCTCCACTTT	CASSPVISRSGSPLHF
few	NA	TRBV11-3	TRBJ2-1	TGTGCCAGCAGCACAAACCCGGGAAATGAGCAGTTCTTC	CASSTNPGNEQFF
NA	NA	TRBV11-3	TRBJ2-1	TGTGCCAGCAGCTCAAAGGACGGGATCTGGAATGAGCAGTTCTTC	CASSSKDGIWNEQFF
NA	NA	TRBV14	TRBJ2-7	TGTGCCAGCAGCCACGTCCCGGAGTCCTACGAGCAGTACTTC	CASSHVPESYEQYF
NA	TRBD2	TRBV5-4	TRBJ2-2	TGTGCCAGCAGCGGATCTAGCGGGAGGGCGAACGGGGAGCTGTTTTTT	CASSGSSGRANGELFF
NA	TRBD1	TRBV7-8	TRBJ1-5	TGTGCCAGCAGTACTCACAGGGGTAGGAATCAGCCCCAGCATTTT	CASSTHRGRNQPQHF
NA	TRBD1	TRBV6-5	TRBJ1-2	TGTGCCAGCAGTCCAGGGACAGACTATGGCTACACCTTC	CASSPGTDYGYTF
NA	NA	TRBV5-4	TRBJ1-1	TGTGCCAGCAGCTGGGAGGGGCGCGGGGCAGCTTTCTTT	CASSWEGRGAAFF
NA	TRBD2	TRBV3-1/TRBV3-2	TRBJ2-3	TGTGCCAGCAGCCAAACTAGCGGGGGTGATACGCAGTATTTT	CASSQTSGGDTQYF
few	NA	TRBV29-1	TRBJ1-4	TGCAGCGTTGTCCCTAATCTGGCTAATGAAAAACTGTTTTTT	CSVVPNLANEKLFF
NA	NA	TRBV18	TRBJ2-3	TGTGCCAGCTCAAACGAACAATGGAGCACAGATACGCAGTATTTT	CASSNEQWSTDTQYF
NA	NA	TRBV14	TRBJ2-3	TGTGCCAGCAGCCAAGGTTCTGATACGCAGTATTTT	CASSQGSDTQYF
NA	TRBD1	TRBV30	TRBJ1-1	TGTGCCTGGGCAGGGGGGAACACTGAAGCTTTCTTT	CAWAGGNTEAFF
NA	TRBD1	TRBV2	TRBJ2-7	TGTGCCAGCAGCCCGGGACAGGGTCTTGCTACTTTCTACGAGCAGTACTTC	CASSPGQGLATFYEQYF
few	TRBD1	TRBV12-5	TRBJ2-2	TGTGCTAGTGCCCCGACAGGGGTTGTCGGGGAGCTGTTTTTT	CASAPTGVVGELFF
NA	TRBD2	TRBV29-1	TRBJ2-1	TGCAGCGCGTCAGTTACTAGCGGGGGGGGTGAGCAGTTCTTC	CSASVTSGGGEQFF
NA	TRBD1	TRBV5-4	TRBJ2-7	TGTGCCAGCAGCCCGGGACAGGGCGTTATCTACGAGCAGTACTTC	CASSPGQGVIYEQYF
NA	NA	TRBV7-2	TRBJ1-6	TGTGCCAGCAGCTTAGTCAGGGATAATTCACCCCTCCACTTT	CASSLVRDNSPLHF
once	TRBD2	TRBV7-8	TRBJ2-3	TGTGCCAGCAGCTTCCAACTACTAGCGGGCGATACGCAGTATTTT	CASSFQLLAGDTQYF
NA	NA	TRBV5-6	TRBJ2-7	TGTGCCAGCAGCTTGGGATGGACGGGGTACGAGCAGTACTTC	CASSLGWTGYEQYF
NA	TRBD1	TRBV13	TRBJ1-2	TGTGCCAGCAGCTCCCGCCGACAGGGGGCGAACTCCTATGGCTACACCTTC	CASSSRRQGANSYGYTF
NA	TRBD2	TRBV5-4	TRBJ2-1	TGTGCCAGCAGCTTGTTCCTCATGATAGCGGGAGGGGGGGACAATGAGCAGTTCTTC	CASSLFLMIAGGGDNEQFF
once	NA	TRBV5-5	TRBJ1-4	TGTGCCAGCACCTTGGATGGAGGGGCTAATGAAAAACTGTTTTTT	CASTLDGGANEKLFF
NA	NA	TRBV24-1	TRBJ2-6	TGTGCCACCAGTGATCCACAGGGAGGGCCTTCTGGGGCCAACGTCCTGACTTTC	CATSDPQGGPSGANVLTF
NA	NA	TRBV9	TRBJ1-1	TGTGCCAGCAGCGTAGGCGTGATCATGAACACTGAAGCTTTCTTT	CASSVGVIMNTEAFF
NA	TRBD2	TRBV5-4	TRBJ2-1	TGTGCCAGCAGCGTACTAGCGGAGAAAGACTACAATGAGCAGTTCTTC	CASSVLAEKDYNEQFF
NA	NA	TRBV30	TRBJ2-7	TGTGCCTGGAGTGCCCAGTGGGAGCAGTACTTC	CAWSAQWEQYF
NA	TRBD2	TRBV28	TRBJ2-1	TGTGCCAGCAACTCCTGGCGGGAGAACTCCAATGAGCAGTTCTTC	CASNSWRENSNEQFF
NA	TRBD2	TRBV4-1	TRBJ2-3	TGCGCCAGCAGCCAAGCTAGCGGGGGGTTAAATACGCAGTATTTT	CASSQASGGLNTQYF
NA	TRBD2	TRBV11-2	TRBJ2-3	TGTGCCAGCAGCCCCCGGGGAGCGGGGGATAGCACAGATACGCAGTATTTT	CASSPRGAGDSTDTQYF
once	TRBD2	TRBV9	TRBJ2-7	TGTGCCAGCAGCCCCGAGGGACTATCCTCTCAGTACTTC	CASSPEGLSSQYF
NA	NA	TRBV7-3	TRBJ2-1	TGTGCCAGCAGCTTATCTCCGGGCAATGAGCAGTTCTTC	CASSLSPGNEQFF
once	TRBD2	TRBV2	TRBJ2-5	TGTGCCAGCAGTGTCCTAGCGGGGGGGCGGGAGACCCAGTACTTC	CASSVLAGGRETQYF
NA	NA	TRBV30	TRBJ1-2	TGTGCCTGCCCCGCCAGGGCCGCTAACTATGGCTACACCTTC	CACPARAANYGYTF
NA	NA	TRBV6-5	TRBJ1-1	TGTGCCAGCAGTTACGGAGAGGGTCTGCAAGCTTTCTTT	CASSYGEGLQAFF
NA	NA	TRBV5-1	TRBJ2-5	TGCGCCAGCAGCTTTGCAGGGGATGAGACCCAGTACTTC	CASSFAGDETQYF